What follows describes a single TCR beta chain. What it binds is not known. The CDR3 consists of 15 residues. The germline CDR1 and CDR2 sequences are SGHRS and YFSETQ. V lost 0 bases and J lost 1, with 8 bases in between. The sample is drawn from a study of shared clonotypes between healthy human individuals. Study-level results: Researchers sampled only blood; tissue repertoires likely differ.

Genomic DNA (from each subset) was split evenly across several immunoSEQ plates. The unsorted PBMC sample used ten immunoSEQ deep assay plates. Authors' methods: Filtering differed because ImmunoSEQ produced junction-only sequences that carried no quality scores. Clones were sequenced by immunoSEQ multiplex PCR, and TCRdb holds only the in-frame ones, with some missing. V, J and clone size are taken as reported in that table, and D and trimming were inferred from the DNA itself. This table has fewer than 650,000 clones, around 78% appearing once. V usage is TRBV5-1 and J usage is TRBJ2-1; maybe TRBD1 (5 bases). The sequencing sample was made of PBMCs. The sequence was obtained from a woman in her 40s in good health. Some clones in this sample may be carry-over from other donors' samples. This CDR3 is CASSLAQGSYNEQFF. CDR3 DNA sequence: TGCGCCAGCAGCTTGGCCCAGGGTTCCTACAATGAGCAGTTCTTC.